A single sample gave rise to the 18 T cell receptor beta chains below, sequenced in a study of blood T cell repertoires in COVID-19. Profiled with immunoSEQ multiplex PCR; TCRdb holds only in-frame clones, not every one. This table holds about 300,000 clones, approximately 84% found once. Specimen: PBMCs or T cells enriched from blood (not recorded which). The receptor source for this set is a young man who had recovered from COVID-19.

This clone occurred once. V and J are TRBV5-4 and TRBJ2-7, with a tentative D call TRBD1 (5 bases). V was pared by 2 bases and J by 1 base, with 10 bases between. CDR1 is SGHNT, CDR2 YYREEE, per germline (reference sequence). This CDR3 has 14 residues. CDR3 bases: TGTGCCAGCAGCTTTCCGGCAGGGTCCTACGAGCAGTACTTC. Encoded protein: CASSFPAGSYEQYF.

This clone appeared once. The gene calls are TRBV18 and TRBJ1-5; D is perhaps TRBD1 (5 bases). The CDR3 runs to 15 residues. V lost 4 bases and J 0 bases, leaving 10 bases between the germline ends. CDR1 is KGHSH and CDR2 is LQKENI in the germline V gene. This CDR3 is CASSLGTNSNQPQHF. In nucleotides, the CDR3 is TGTGCCAGCTCACTCGGGACTAATAGCAATCAGCCCCAGCATTTT.

The chain is built from TRBV5-4 and TRBJ2-3, with 11 bases that match TRBD2. This CDR3 comprises 17 residues. Losses at the gene ends were 0 bases for V and 4 bases for J; bases not matched to a gene: 7. Germline values: CDR1 SGHNT, CDR2 YYREEE (reference sequence). CDR3 nucleotides: TGTGCCAGCAGCTTGGAGGGTAGCGGGGGGGCCCCAGATACGCAGTATTTT. Protein sequence: CASSLEGSGGAPDTQYF.

The chain carries TRBV6-5 and TRBJ1-1; TRBD1 matches at 7 bases. The CDR3 has 14 amino acids. J gave up 7 bases and V 0 bases, and 5 bases lay outside the gene matches. Germline V gene data show CDR1 as MNHEY and CDR2 as SVGAGI. CDR3 DNA: TGTGCCAGCAGTTACTCGTCAGGGGGTGGTGAAGCTTTCTTT. It is translated as CASSYSSGGGEAFF.

The chain couples TRBV28 to TRBJ2-3; TRBD2 might be the D (5 bases). The CDR3 extends over 15 amino acids. Germline V gene data show CDR1 as MDHEN and CDR2 as SYDVKM. Trimming took off 3 bases at V and 2 bases at J, with 12 bases between the two ends. The CDR3 DNA is TGTGCCAGCAGTTTTTCGGGATCGGCCACAGATACGCAGTATTTT. Its protein is CASSFSGSATDTQYF.

In the case of this clone: Other DNA sequences of this sample code for an identical CDR3. This rearrangement joins TRBV19 to TRBJ1-2; D gene uncertain. CDR3 length: 13 amino acids. The V end was cut by 0 bases, the J end by 0 bases, with 2 bases between. Germline-derived CDR1 and CDR2 are LNHDA and SQIVND (reference sequence). For the CDR3, the DNA is TGTGCCAGTAGTATAGACACTAACTATGGCTACACCTTC. This sequence encodes CASSIDTNYGYTF. The entire variable domain, with the rest obtained from reference TRBV19 and TRBJ1-2, is as follows: DGGITQSPKYLFRKEGQNVTLSCEQNLNHDAMYWYRQDPGQGLRLIYYSQIVNDFQKGDIAEGYSVSREKKESFPLTVTSAQKNPTAFYLCASSIDTNYGYTFGSGTRLTVV.

The count of this clone is one. The chain links TRBV11-3 to TRBJ2-7; 9 nucleotides line up with TRBD2. The CDR3 extends over 14 amino acids. CDR1 and CDR2 (germline): SGHNT, YENEEA. J was trimmed by 2 bases and V by 7 bases; bases with no gene match: 6. CDR3 amino acids: CASNRAGGTYEQYF. The CDR3 region has the DNA TGTGCCAGCAACCGGGCGGGAGGGACCTACGAGCAGTACTTC.

The rearrangement joins TRBV27 to TRBJ2-5; D gene unclear. Trimming took off 6 bases at V and 4 bases at J, with 6 bases between the two ends. Germline loops: CDR1 MNHEY, CDR2 SMNVEV (reference sequence). There are 11 residues in the CDR3. CDR3 amino acids: CASSAGETQYF. CDR3 nucleotide sequence: TGTGCCAGCAGCGCAGGAGAGACCCAGTACTTC.

The J gene is TRBJ2-7, the V gene TRBV6-5, with 8 bases aligning to TRBD1. V shed 6 bases and J 2 bases; nucleotides not matched to a gene: 9. CDR3 size: 15 residues. Germline V gene lookup returns CDR1 MNHEY and CDR2 SVGAGI. In nucleotides, the CDR3 is TGTGCCAGCAGATATGCCGGGACAGGCACCTACGAGCAGTACTTC. Translating gives CASRYAGTGTYEQYF.

The rearrangement links TRBV5-1 to TRBJ2-7, with D possibly being TRBD2 (5 bases). CDR1 and CDR2 from the germline V gene are SGHRS and YFSETQ. CDR3 length: 14 amino acids. The V end was cut by 0 bases, the J end by 5 bases, with 12 bases between. The CDR3 region is CASSLVSGYHEQYF. The CDR3 nucleotides read TGCGCCAGCAGCTTGGTTTCGGGATATCACGAGCAGTACTTC.

This clone was seen a handful of times. The chain links TRBV11-3 to TRBJ2-2; D is perhaps TRBD1 (5 bases). Deletions cut 7 bases from V and 2 bases from J, with 11 bases between. Germline values: CDR1 SGHNT, CDR2 YENEEA. This CDR3 is built from 14 residues. The DNA for the CDR3 is TGTGCCAGCATGGTAGGGGCTAACACCGGGGAGCTGTTTTTT. Translated: CASMVGANTGELFF.

This clone was seen a few times. The chain carries TRBV7-2 and TRBJ1-5, with no clear D. V lost 5 bases and J 1 base, leaving 15 bases between the germline ends. Germline lookup yields CDR1 SGHTA and CDR2 FQGNSA. The CDR3 spans 16 residues. The CDR3: CASSPNGGWSNQPQHF. The CDR3 DNA reads as TGTGCCAGCAGCCCTAACGGAGGTTGGAGCAATCAGCCCCAGCATTTT.

This CDR3 is CASSGLAGVGETQYF. CDR3 nucleotides: TGTGCCAGCAGTGGACTAGCGGGAGTGGGAGAGACCCAGTACTTC. V gene TRBV2 combines with J gene TRBJ2-5, with 12 bases aligning to TRBD2. The V segment lost 4 bases and the J segment 4 bases; nucleotides outside the gene matches: 4. Per the germline V gene, CDR1 is SNHLY and CDR2 is FYNNEI. CDR3 size: 15 residues.

V usage is TRBV20-1 and J usage is TRBJ1-2, with D unclear. V lost 6 bases and J 8 bases, leaving 13 bases between the germline ends. The CDR3 extends over 11 amino acids. Germline V gene sequence: CDR1 DFQATT, CDR2 SNEGSKA (reference sequence). The CDR3: CSAKERSGYTF. CDR3 DNA sequence: TGCAGTGCGAAAGAAAGAAGCGGCTACACCTTC.

V gene TRBV7-8 combines with J gene TRBJ2-3; a possible D gene is TRBD1 (5 bases). The CDR3 totals 14 residues. The germline V and J ends were trimmed by 7 bases and 4 bases, with 15 bases remaining between them. Germline CDR1 and CDR2: SGHVS and FQNEAQ. CDR3 bases: TGTGCCAGCATCCCCAGGGCGGCGTCAGATACGCAGTATTTT. Protein product: CASIPRAASDTQYF.

DNA for the CDR3: TGTGCCAGCAGCTTTTCGGGCGGTACAGGGGCGGAGGAGCAGTTCTTC. Encoded protein: CASSFSGGTGAEEQFF. This chain links TRBV5-5 with TRBJ2-1; 7 bases match TRBD1. Germline CDR1 SGHKS, CDR2 YYEKEE (reference sequence). V shed 2 bases and J 10 bases; nucleotides not matched to a gene: 15. This CDR3 comprises 16 residues. Based on the CDR3 plus reference TRBV5-5 and TRBJ2-1, the full variable domain is DAGVTQSPTHLIKTRGQQVTLRCSPISGHKSVSWYQQVLGQGPQFIFQYYEKEERGRGNFPDRFSARQFPNYSSELNVNALLLGDSALYLCASSFSGGTGAEEQFFGPGTRLTVL.

This chain connects TRBV11-3 to TRBJ1-4; TRBD1 is a possible D gene (5 bases). The CDR3 extends over 15 amino acids. Looked up from germline, CDR1 is SGHNT and CDR2 is YENEEA. V was clipped by 1 base and J by 7 bases, with 13 bases between them. The CDR3 here is CASSLGSRGGEKLFF. CDR3 in DNA: TGTGCCAGCAGCTTAGGGAGTCGCGGGGGTGAAAAACTGTTTTTT. Supplemented by reference TRBV11-3 and TRBJ1-4, the full variable domain reads EAGVVQSPRYKIIEKKQPVAFWCNPISGHNTLYWYLQNLGQGPELLIRYENEEAVDDSQLPKDRFSAERLKGVDSTLKIQPAELGDSAVYLCASSLGSRGGEKLFFGSGTQLSVL.

This clone has just one count. This chain links TRBV27 with TRBJ1-5, with D possibly being TRBD1 (6 bases). V lost 4 bases to trimming and J lost 12 bases, with 19 bases between them. The CDR3 is made up of 14 amino acids. Per the germline V gene, CDR1 is MNHEY and CDR2 is SMNVEV (reference sequence). The CDR3 protein is CASSSNRQVLLQHF. The CDR3 nucleotides read TGTGCCAGCAGTTCCAACCGACAGGTCTTGCTCCAGCATTTT.